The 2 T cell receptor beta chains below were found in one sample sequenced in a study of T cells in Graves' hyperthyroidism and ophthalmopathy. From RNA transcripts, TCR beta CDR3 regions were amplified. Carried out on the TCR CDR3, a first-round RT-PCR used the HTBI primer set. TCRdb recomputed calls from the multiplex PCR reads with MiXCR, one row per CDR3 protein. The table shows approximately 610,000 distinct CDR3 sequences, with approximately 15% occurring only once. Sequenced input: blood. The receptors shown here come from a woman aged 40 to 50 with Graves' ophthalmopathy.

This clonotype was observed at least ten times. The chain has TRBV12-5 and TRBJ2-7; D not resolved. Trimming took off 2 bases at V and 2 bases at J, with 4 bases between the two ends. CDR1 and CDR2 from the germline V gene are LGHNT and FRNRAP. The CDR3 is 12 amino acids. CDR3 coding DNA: TGTGCTAGTGGTTTGCTAGCCTACGAGCAGTACTTC. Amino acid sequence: CASGLLAYEQYF.

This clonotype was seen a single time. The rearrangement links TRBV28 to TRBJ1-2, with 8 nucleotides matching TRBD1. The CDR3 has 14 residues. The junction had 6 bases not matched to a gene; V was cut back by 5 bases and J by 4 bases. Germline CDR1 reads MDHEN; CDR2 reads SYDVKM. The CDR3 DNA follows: TGTGCCAGCAGTGGCATAGGGACAGGCTATGGCTACACCTTC. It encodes CASSGIGTGYGYTF.